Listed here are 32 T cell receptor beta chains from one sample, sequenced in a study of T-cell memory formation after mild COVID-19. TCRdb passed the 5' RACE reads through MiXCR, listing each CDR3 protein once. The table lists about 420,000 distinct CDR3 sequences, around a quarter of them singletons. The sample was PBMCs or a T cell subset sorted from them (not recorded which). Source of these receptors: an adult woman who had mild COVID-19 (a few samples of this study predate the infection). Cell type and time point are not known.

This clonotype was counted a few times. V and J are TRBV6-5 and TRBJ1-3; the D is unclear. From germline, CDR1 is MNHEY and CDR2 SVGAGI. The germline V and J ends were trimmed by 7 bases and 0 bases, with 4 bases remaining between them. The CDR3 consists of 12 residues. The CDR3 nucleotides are TGTGCCAGCACTAGCTCTGGAAACACCATATATTTT. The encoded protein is CASTSSGNTIYF.

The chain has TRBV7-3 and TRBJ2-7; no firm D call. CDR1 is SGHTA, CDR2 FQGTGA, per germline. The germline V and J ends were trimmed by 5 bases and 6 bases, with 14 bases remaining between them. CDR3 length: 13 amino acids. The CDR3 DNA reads TGTGCCAGCAGCCCGGGCGACCCGTTCGAGCAGTACTTC. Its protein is CASSPGDPFEQYF.

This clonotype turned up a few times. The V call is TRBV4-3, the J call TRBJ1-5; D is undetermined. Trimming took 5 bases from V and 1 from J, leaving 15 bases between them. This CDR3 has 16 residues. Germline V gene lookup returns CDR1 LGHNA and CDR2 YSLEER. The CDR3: CASSSGREWSNQPQHF. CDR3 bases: TGCGCCAGCAGCTCAGGCCGAGAATGGAGCAATCAGCCCCAGCATTTT.

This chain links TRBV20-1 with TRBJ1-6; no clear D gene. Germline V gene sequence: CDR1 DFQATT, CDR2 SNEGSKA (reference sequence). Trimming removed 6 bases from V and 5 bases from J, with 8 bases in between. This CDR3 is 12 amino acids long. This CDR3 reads CSASSDNSPLHF. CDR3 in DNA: TGCAGTGCAAGCTCGGATAATTCACCCCTCCACTTT.

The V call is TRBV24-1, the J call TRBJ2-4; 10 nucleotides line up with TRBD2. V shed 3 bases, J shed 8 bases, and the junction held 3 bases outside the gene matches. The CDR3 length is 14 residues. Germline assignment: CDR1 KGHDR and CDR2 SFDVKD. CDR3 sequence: CATSDTSGTDIQYF. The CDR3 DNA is TGTGCCACCAGTGATACTAGCGGGACCGACATTCAGTACTTC.

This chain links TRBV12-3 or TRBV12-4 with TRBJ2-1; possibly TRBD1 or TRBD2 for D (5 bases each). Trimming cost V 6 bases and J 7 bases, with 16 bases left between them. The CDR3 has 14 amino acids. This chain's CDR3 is CASSQGLGRNEQFF. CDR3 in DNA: TGTGCCAGCAGCCAAGGACTGGGGCGGAATGAGCAGTTCTTC.

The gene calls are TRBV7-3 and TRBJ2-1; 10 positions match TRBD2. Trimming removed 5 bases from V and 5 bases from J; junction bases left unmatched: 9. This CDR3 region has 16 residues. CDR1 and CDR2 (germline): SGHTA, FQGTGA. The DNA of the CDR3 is TGTGCCAGCAGCCCTATTCAGGGACTAGCGAACAATGAGCAGTTCTTC. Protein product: CASSPIQGLANNEQFF. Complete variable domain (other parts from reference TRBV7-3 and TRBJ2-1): GAGVSQTPSNKVTEKGKYVELRCDPISGHTALYWYRQSLGQGPEFLIYFQGTGAADDSGLPNDRFFAVRPEGSVSTLKIQRTERGDSAVYLCASSPIQGLANNEQFFGPGTRLTVL.

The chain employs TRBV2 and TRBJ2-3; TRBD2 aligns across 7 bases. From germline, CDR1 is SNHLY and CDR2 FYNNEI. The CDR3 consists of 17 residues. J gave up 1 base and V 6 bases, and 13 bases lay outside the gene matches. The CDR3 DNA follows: TGTGCCAGCAGCGCGGTACTAGGGCTAGCGGGCACAGATACGCAGTATTTT. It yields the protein CASSAVLGLAGTDTQYF.

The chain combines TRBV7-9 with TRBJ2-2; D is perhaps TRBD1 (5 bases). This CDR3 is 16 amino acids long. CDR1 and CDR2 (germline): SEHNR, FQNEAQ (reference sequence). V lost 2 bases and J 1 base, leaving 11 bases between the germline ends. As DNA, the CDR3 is TGTGCCAGCAGCTTAAACCAGGGCAAGAACACCGGGGAGCTGTTTTTT. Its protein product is CASSLNQGKNTGELFF.

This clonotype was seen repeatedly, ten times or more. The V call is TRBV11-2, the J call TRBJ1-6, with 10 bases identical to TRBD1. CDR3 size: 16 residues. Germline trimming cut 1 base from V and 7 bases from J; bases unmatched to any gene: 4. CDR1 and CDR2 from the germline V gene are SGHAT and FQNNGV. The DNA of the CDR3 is TGTGCCAGCAGCTTAGGGGACAGGGGTTCCAATTCACCCCTCCACTTT. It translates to CASSLGDRGSNSPLHF.

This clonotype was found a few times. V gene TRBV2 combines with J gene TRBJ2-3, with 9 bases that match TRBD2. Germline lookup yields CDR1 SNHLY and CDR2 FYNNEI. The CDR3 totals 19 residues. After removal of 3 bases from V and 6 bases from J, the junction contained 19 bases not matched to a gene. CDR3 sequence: CASSDPLSLAGGGPDTQYF. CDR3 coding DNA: TGTGCCAGCAGTGACCCTTTATCACTAGCGGGTGGGGGCCCGGATACGCAGTATTTT.

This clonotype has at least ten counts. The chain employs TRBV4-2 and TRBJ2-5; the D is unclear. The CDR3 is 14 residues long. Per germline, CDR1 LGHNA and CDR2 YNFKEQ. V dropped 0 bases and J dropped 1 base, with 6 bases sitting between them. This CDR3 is CASSQEAGQETQYF. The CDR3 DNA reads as TGTGCCAGCAGCCAAGAGGCAGGCCAAGAGACCCAGTACTTC.

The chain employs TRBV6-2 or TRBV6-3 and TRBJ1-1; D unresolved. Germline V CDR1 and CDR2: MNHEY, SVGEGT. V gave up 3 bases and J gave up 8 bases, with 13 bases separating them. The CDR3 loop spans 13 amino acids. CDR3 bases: TGTGCCAGCAGTTATGGGCAGCCAGCGGAAGCTTTCTTT. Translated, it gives CASSYGQPAEAFF.

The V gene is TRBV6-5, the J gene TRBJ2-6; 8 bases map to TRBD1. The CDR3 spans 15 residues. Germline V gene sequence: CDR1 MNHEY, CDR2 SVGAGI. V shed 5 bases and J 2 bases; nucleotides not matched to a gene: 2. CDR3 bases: TGTGCCAGCAGTACAGGGGGGACTGGGGCCAACGTCCTGACTTTC. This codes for CASSTGGTGANVLTF.

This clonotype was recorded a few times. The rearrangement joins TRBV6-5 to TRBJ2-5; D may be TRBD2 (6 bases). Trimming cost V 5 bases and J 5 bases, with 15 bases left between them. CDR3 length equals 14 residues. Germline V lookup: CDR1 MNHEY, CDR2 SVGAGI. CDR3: CASSARDSEETQYF. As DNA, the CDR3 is TGTGCCAGCAGTGCCCGGGACTCCGAGGAGACCCAGTACTTC.

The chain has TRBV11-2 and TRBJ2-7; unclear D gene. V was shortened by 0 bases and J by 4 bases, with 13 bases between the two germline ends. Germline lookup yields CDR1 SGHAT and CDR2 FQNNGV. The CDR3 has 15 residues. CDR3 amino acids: CASSLEAAPPYEQYF. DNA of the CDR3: TGTGCCAGCAGCTTAGAGGCGGCTCCCCCTTACGAGCAGTACTTC.

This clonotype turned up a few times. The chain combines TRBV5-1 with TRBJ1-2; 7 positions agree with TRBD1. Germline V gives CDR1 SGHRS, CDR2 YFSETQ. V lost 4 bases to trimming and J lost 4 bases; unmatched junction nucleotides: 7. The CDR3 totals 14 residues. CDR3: CASSQGGPGYGYTF. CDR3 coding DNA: TGCGCCAGCAGCCAGGGGGGCCCGGGCTATGGCTACACCTTC.

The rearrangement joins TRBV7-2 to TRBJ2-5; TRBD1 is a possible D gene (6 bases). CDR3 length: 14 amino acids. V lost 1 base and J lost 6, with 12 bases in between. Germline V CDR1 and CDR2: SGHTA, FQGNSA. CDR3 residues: CASSLVGRGKTQYF. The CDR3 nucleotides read TGTGCCAGCAGCTTAGTGGGCAGGGGAAAGACCCAGTACTTC.

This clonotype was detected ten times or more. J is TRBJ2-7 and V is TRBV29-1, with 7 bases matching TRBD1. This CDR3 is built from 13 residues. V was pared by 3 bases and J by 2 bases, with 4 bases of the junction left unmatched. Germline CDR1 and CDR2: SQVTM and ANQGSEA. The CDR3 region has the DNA TGCAGCGTTGAGGGACAGAATACCTACGAGCAGTACTTC. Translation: CSVEGQNTYEQYF.

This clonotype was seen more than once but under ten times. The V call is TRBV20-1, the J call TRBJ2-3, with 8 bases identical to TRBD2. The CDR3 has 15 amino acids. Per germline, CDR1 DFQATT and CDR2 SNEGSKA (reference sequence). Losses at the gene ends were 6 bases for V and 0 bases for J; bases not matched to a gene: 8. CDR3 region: CSAPTSGLSTDTQYF. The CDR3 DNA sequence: TGCAGTGCCCCTACTAGCGGCCTGAGCACAGATACGCAGTATTTT.

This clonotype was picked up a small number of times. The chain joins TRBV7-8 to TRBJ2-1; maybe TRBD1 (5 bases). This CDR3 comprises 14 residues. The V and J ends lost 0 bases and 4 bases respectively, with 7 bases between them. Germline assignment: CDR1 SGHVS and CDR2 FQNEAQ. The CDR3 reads CASSLARQYNEQFF. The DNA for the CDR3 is TGTGCCAGCAGCTTAGCCCGACAGTACAATGAGCAGTTCTTC.

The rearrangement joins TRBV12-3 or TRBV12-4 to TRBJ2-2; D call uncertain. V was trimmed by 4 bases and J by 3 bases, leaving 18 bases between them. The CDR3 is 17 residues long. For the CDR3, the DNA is TGTGCCAGCAGTTCCTCACTGTTCGTGATGCACACCGGGGAGCTGTTTTTT. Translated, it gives CASSSSLFVMHTGELFF.

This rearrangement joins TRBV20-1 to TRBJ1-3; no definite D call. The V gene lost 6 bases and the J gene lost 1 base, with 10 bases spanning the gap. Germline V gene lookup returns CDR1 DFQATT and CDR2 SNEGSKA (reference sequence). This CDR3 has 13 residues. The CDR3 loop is CSATTDSGNTIYF. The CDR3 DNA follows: TGCAGTGCCACGACGGATTCTGGAAACACCATATATTTT.

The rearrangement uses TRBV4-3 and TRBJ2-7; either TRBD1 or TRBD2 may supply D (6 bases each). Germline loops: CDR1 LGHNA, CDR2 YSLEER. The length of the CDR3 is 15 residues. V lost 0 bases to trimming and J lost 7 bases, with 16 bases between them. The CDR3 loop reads CASSQDLLGAGEQYF. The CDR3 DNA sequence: TGCGCCAGCAGCCAAGATCTCTTGGGGGCGGGGGAGCAGTACTTC.

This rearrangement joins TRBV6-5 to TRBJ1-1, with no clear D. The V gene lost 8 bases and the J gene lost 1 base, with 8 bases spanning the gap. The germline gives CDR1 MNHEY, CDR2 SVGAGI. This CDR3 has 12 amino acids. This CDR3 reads CASRTANTEAFF. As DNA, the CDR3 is TGTGCCAGCCGGACGGCGAACACTGAAGCTTTCTTT.

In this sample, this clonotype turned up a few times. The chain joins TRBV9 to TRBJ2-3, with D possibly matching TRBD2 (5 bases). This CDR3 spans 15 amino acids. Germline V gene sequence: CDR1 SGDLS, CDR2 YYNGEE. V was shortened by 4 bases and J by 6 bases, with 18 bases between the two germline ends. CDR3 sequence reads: CASSPTGLMRDTQYF. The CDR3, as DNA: TGTGCCAGCAGCCCCACGGGGTTGATGAGGGATACGCAGTATTTT.

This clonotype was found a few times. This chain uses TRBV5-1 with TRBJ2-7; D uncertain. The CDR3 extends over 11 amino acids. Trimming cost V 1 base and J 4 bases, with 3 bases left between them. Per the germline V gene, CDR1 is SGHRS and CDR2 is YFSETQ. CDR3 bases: TGCGCCAGCAGCTTGATGTACGAGCAGTACTTC. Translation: CASSLMYEQYF. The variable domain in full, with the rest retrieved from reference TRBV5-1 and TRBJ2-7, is KAGVTQTPRYLIKTRGQQVTLSCSPISGHRSVSWYQQTPGQGLQFLFEYFSETQRNKGNFPGRFSGRQFSNSRSEMNVSTLELGDSALYLCASSLMYEQYFGPGTRLTVT.

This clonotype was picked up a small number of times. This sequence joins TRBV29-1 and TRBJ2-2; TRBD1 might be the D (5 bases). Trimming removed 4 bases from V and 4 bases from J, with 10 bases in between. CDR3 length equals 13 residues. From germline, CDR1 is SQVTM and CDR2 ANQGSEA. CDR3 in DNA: TGCAGCGTTGCTGGGGCCACCACCGGGGAGCTGTTTTTT. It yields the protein CSVAGATTGELFF.

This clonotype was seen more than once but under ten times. This CDR3 is CASSANRRGPYNEQFF. The DNA of the CDR3 is TGTGCCAGCAGCGCCAATCGCCGAGGGCCTTACAATGAGCAGTTCTTC. The chain links TRBV9 to TRBJ2-1, with a possible D match to TRBD2 (5 bases). V was cut by 3 bases and J by 4 bases, with 17 bases left in between. The CDR3 totals 16 residues. The germline V gene has CDR1 SGDLS and CDR2 YYNGEE.

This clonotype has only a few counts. CDR3 nucleotides: TGTGCCAGCAGCCGACAGGGGGGTAATCAGCCCCAGCATTTT. It yields the protein CASSRQGGNQPQHF. This chain links TRBV2 with TRBJ1-5; TRBD1 matches 9 bases. Germline CDR1 and CDR2: SNHLY and FYNNEI. The CDR3 contains 14 residues. V was pared by 6 bases and J by 4 bases, with 4 bases of the junction left unmatched.

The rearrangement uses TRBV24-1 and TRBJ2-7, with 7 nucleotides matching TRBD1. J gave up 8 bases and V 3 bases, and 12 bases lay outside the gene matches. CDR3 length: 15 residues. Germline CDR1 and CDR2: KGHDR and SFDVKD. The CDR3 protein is CATSDHRGKGTKQYF. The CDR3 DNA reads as TGTGCCACCAGTGATCACAGGGGTAAGGGAACGAAGCAGTACTTC.

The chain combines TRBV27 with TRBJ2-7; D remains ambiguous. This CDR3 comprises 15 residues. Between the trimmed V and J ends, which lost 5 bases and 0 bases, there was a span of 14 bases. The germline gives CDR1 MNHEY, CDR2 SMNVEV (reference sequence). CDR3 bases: TGTGCCAGCAGTCCCGGGTCAGTGAGCTCCTACGAGCAGTACTTC. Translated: CASSPGSVSSYEQYF.